These 11 T cell receptor beta chains came from one sample sequenced in a study of post-analysis software for immune sequencing data. Regarding the study as a whole: Four or five TRBV segments were more frequent in patients than controls; TRBV5-6, TRBV5-1 and TRBV20-1 belonged to this group.

Unique molecular identifiers had been added to the TCR beta cDNA libraries. In TCRdb, the PCR reads were re-called with MiXCR into one record per CDR3 protein. The repertoire holds 350,000 to 450,000 distinct CDR3 sequences, approximately 33% seen once, with over 10% in the top ten. Their target antigens are unknown. Sequencing was carried out using blood. These receptors were collected from a girl aged 10 to 17 with multiple sclerosis.

V and J are TRBV7-3 and TRBJ2-7, with 9 bases that match TRBD1. The germline CDR1 and CDR2 sequences are SGHTA and FQGTGA. J lost 4 bases, V lost 5 bases, and 3 bases had no gene match. The CDR3 is 13 residues long. The CDR3 sequence is CASSAGTGYEQYF. The DNA of the CDR3 is TGTGCCAGCAGCGCCGGGACAGGGTACGAGCAGTACTTC.

The chain has TRBV15 and TRBJ2-7; D is possibly TRBD1 or TRBD2 (5 bases each). V was cut by 2 bases and J by 6 bases, with 11 bases left in between. Per the germline V gene, CDR1 is LNHNV and CDR2 is YYDKDF (reference sequence). This CDR3 comprises 13 residues. The CDR3 spells CATSRTVGGEQYF. Written as DNA, the CDR3 is TGTGCCACCAGCAGAACCGTTGGGGGCGAGCAGTACTTC. The full variable domain, its missing parts supplied by reference TRBV15 and TRBJ2-7, is DAMVIQNPRYQVTQFGKPVTLSCSQTLNHNVMYWYQQKSSQAPKLLFHYYDKDFNNEADTPDNFQSRRPNTSFCFLDIRSPGLGDTAMYLCATSRTVGGEQYFGPGTRLTVT.

The gene calls are TRBV5-1 and TRBJ1-2; a weak D match, TRBD1 (5 bases). Germline assignment: CDR1 SGHRS and CDR2 YFSETQ. Trimming shortened V by 2 bases and J by 8 bases, and 16 bases separated the two germline ends. The CDR3 has 14 residues. The CDR3, as DNA: TGCGCCAGCAGCTTCGGGACTCCGGGAGGAGGCTACACCTTC. Amino acids: CASSFGTPGGGYTF.

This clonotype was seen a handful of times. This chain connects TRBV12-3 or TRBV12-4 to TRBJ2-3, with D possibly being TRBD1 (5 bases). V shed 0 bases and J shed 4 bases, with 11 bases lying between them. The CDR3 loop spans 15 amino acids. CDR3 DNA sequence: TGTGCCAGCAGTTTAGCGGGCCAGGGATCAGATACGCAGTATTTT. It encodes CASSLAGQGSDTQYF.

This clonotype has a handful of counts. This chain joins TRBV5-1 and TRBJ2-7; 7 bases match TRBD2. Germline V gives CDR1 SGHRS, CDR2 YFSETQ. This CDR3 is 15 amino acids long. Trimming removed 7 bases from V and 0 bases from J; junction bases left unmatched: 10. CDR3 nucleotide sequence: TGCGCCAGCGGCCCGACGGGAGGAGGCTCCTACGAGCAGTACTTC. This sequence encodes CASGPTGGGSYEQYF.

This clonotype occurred once. This chain links TRBV18 with TRBJ2-2; perhaps TRBD1 as D (6 bases). V was trimmed by 2 bases and J by 2 bases, leaving 15 bases between them. The germline V gene encodes CDR1 KGHSH and CDR2 LQKENI. CDR3 length equals 17 residues. In nucleotides, the CDR3 is TGTGCCAGCTCACCAGCTTGGACAGATAAAAACACCGGGGAGCTGTTTTTT. Amino acid sequence: CASSPAWTDKNTGELFF.

V and J are TRBV4-2 and TRBJ2-5, with D possibly called TRBD1 or TRBD2 (5 bases each). This CDR3 has 14 amino acids. V was clipped by 6 bases and J by 2 bases, with 13 bases between them. The V gene's germline CDR1 is LGHNA and CDR2 YNFKEQ. CDR3: CASSQSWGQETQYF. The CDR3 DNA is TGTGCCAGCAGTCAATCCTGGGGGCAAGAGACCCAGTACTTC.

The chain joins TRBV18 to TRBJ2-5, with D maybe TRBD2 (5 bases). Deletions cut 6 bases from V and 5 bases from J, with 10 bases between. CDR3 length: 12 amino acids. Germline CDR1 KGHSH, CDR2 LQKENI. The CDR3 reads CASSLWEETQYF. In DNA form, the CDR3 reads TGTGCCAGCTCCCTCTGGGAGGAGACCCAGTACTTC.

The table lists this clonotype with a count of one. The chain couples TRBV3-1 to TRBJ1-1; D possibly corresponds to TRBD1 (5 bases). V gave up 1 base and J gave up 6 bases, with 15 bases separating them. The CDR3 has 15 residues. Germline V gene data show CDR1 as LGHDT and CDR2 as YNNKEL (reference sequence). This CDR3 reads CASSQVGVGGAEAFF. The CDR3 coding sequence is TGTGCCAGCAGCCAAGTAGGGGTTGGGGGGGCTGAAGCTTTCTTT.

The chain links TRBV5-1 to TRBJ1-6, with TRBD1 matching over 9 bases. The CDR3 extends over 15 amino acids. Germline V lookup: CDR1 SGHRS, CDR2 YFSETQ. With 4 bases clipped from V and 5 bases from J, the junction kept 4 bases outside the gene matches. The CDR3 bases are TGCGCCAGCAGCCTACAGGGGGCGGATAATTCACCCCTCCACTTT. Translation gives CASSLQGADNSPLHF.

This clonotype was seen only a few times. The genes are TRBV18 and TRBJ2-7; D gene uncertain. The CDR3 runs to 13 residues. Looked up from germline, CDR1 is KGHSH and CDR2 is LQKENI. Trimming pared 5 bases from V and 3 bases from J, leaving 11 bases between. This CDR3 is CASSTEKDYEQYF. In DNA form, the CDR3 reads TGTGCCAGCTCAACAGAAAAAGACTACGAGCAGTACTTC.